What follows is one TCR beta chain and its context. The target antigen is unknown. The sample is drawn from a study of long-term antiretroviral therapy in people with HIV. Whole-study results and caveats: Information on adherence to ART, viral resistance or therapy changes was unavailable. Transplant-donor-level diversity was not reached after ART, though diversity increased.

Running of the v3.0 immunoSEQ assay took place at survey level. Sequencing set out to capture roughly 35,000-55,000 T-cell genomes per sample. Here immunoSEQ multiplex PCR was the method, and the copy in TCRdb shows in-frame clones only, minus some. The table records under 45,000 clones, less than 90% of them present only once. Specimen: unsorted PBMCs, collected 1 year after starting antiretroviral therapy. This TCR was recovered from a man between 18 and 35 years old with HIV.

The CDR3 sequence is CASSVKVSPYEQYF. CDR3 nucleotide sequence: TGTGCCAGCAGCGTAAAGGTGTCGCCCTACGAGCAGTACTTC. The chain is built from TRBV9 and TRBJ2-7; D is uncertain. This CDR3 region has 14 residues. Per the germline V gene, CDR1 is SGDLS and CDR2 is YYNGEE. Trimming took 1 base from V and 2 from J, leaving 10 bases between them.